A selection of T cell receptor beta chains follows, all from one sample in a study of T cell repertoires in cytomegalovirus infection. No antigen has been assigned to these receptors. TCRdb recomputed calls from the reads with MiXCR, one row per CDR3 protein. The repertoire holds more than 250,000 distinct CDR3 sequences, with approximately 25% as singletons. Specimen: cultured PBMCs, collected from culture after CMV antigen stimulation. The origin of the receptors is a human donor in good health (CMV status not recorded). Some clones in this sample may be carry-over from other donors' samples. Each CDR3 is given with its conserved first and last residue. The D gene is left open where the match is weak. Clone size, where shown, is once, few, many, or a class for clones that have expanded.

abundance: few; j_gene: TRBJ2-3; d_gene: TRBD1; v_gene: TRBV11-3; len: 16; CDR3nt: TGTGCCAGCAGCCCCCTCGAAGGGGGCCGGGCAGATACGCAGTATTTT; CDR3aa: CASSPLEGGRADTQYF
abundance: few; j_gene: TRBJ2-3; d_gene: TRBD1; v_gene: TRBV11-3; len: 17; CDR3nt: TGTGCCAGCAGCTTGGGGACCGGGACAGGGGCCCTTCATACGCAGTATTTT; CDR3aa: CASSLGTGTGALHTQYF
abundance: -; j_gene: TRBJ2-7; d_gene: TRBD1; v_gene: TRBV18; len: 15; CDR3nt: TGTGCCAGCTCACCCGATCGGGGACAGGGCCACGAGCAGTACTTC; CDR3aa: CASSPDRGQGHEQYF
abundance: few; j_gene: TRBJ2-5; d_gene: -; v_gene: TRBV6-2/TRBV6-3; len: 14; CDR3nt: TGTGCCAGCAAGGCATCGGGTTTCCAAGAGACCCAGTACTTC; CDR3aa: CASKASGFQETQYF
abundance: -; j_gene: TRBJ2-3; d_gene: TRBD2; v_gene: TRBV29-1; len: 19; CDR3nt: TGCAGCGTTGAAGTCGGAACCCGGGCGACTAGCGGGTCCACAGATACGCAGTATTTT; CDR3aa: CSVEVGTRATSGSTDTQYF
abundance: many; j_gene: TRBJ1-6; d_gene: -; v_gene: TRBV7-2; len: 12; CDR3nt: TGTGCCAGCAGCCCCGGTGAAGAGACCCTCCACTTT; CDR3aa: CASSPGEETLHF
abundance: -; j_gene: TRBJ2-1; d_gene: -; v_gene: TRBV5-4; len: 15; CDR3nt: TGTGCCAGCAGCATGGGAGGACGAGGATACAATGAGCAGTTCTTC; CDR3aa: CASSMGGRGYNEQFF
abundance: -; j_gene: TRBJ1-3; d_gene: -; v_gene: TRBV4-3; len: 11; CDR3nt: TGCGCCAGCAGCCAAGGGGATATCATATATTTT; CDR3aa: CASSQGDIIYF
abundance: -; j_gene: TRBJ2-7; d_gene: TRBD2; v_gene: TRBV28; len: 16; CDR3nt: TGTGCCAGCAGTTCGAGGGGACTAGCGGTGTTCTACGAGCAGTACTTC; CDR3aa: CASSSRGLAVFYEQYF
abundance: few; j_gene: TRBJ1-1; d_gene: -; v_gene: TRBV5-4; len: 12; CDR3nt: TGTGCCAGCAGCTTGGGGCAGTATGAAGCTTTCTTT; CDR3aa: CASSLGQYEAFF
abundance: -; j_gene: TRBJ2-1; d_gene: TRBD2; v_gene: TRBV4-1; len: 15; CDR3nt: TGCGCCAGCAGCCTGGGACTAGCGGCGGTCGATGAGCAGTTCTTC; CDR3aa: CASSLGLAAVDEQFF
abundance: -; j_gene: TRBJ2-1; d_gene: TRBD2; v_gene: TRBV7-6; len: 19; CDR3nt: TGTGCCAGCAGCTTAGTTGGACTAGCGGGAGATTACCCCTACAATGAGCAGTTCTTC; CDR3aa: CASSLVGLAGDYPYNEQFF
abundance: -; j_gene: TRBJ1-1; d_gene: -; v_gene: TRBV5-1; len: 14; CDR3nt: TGCGCCAGCGCCACACCGGGAGAGAACACTGAAGCTTTCTTT; CDR3aa: CASATPGENTEAFF
abundance: -; j_gene: TRBJ2-7; d_gene: TRBD2; v_gene: TRBV12-3/TRBV12-4; len: 15; CDR3nt: TGTGCCAGCAGTGTCGGACTAGCGGGCGGCTACGAGCAGTACTTC; CDR3aa: CASSVGLAGGYEQYF
abundance: few; j_gene: TRBJ2-5; d_gene: -; v_gene: TRBV10-2; len: 16; CDR3nt: TGCGCCAGCAGTGAGTTGGCTAGCCGAAGGCAAGAGACCCAGTACTTC; CDR3aa: CASSELASRRQETQYF
abundance: -; j_gene: TRBJ2-1; d_gene: -; v_gene: TRBV11-3; len: 15; CDR3nt: TGTGCCAGCAGCTTATTAGCAGCAAAGCAGGCGGGGCAGTTCTTC; CDR3aa: CASSLLAAKQAGQFF
abundance: once; j_gene: TRBJ1-5; d_gene: -; v_gene: TRBV19; len: 13; CDR3nt: TGTGCCAGTAGTTCTACGGACCATCAGCCCCAGCATTTT; CDR3aa: CASSSTDHQPQHF
abundance: -; j_gene: TRBJ2-7; d_gene: -; v_gene: TRBV19; len: 13; CDR3nt: TGTGCCAGTAGTCAAGGTGGGGCCTACGAGCAGTACTTC; CDR3aa: CASSQGGAYEQYF
abundance: few; j_gene: TRBJ2-4; d_gene: TRBD2; v_gene: TRBV27; len: 14; CDR3nt: TGTGCCAGCAGTTTTGGACTAGCGGGAAACATTCAGTACTTC; CDR3aa: CASSFGLAGNIQYF
abundance: few; j_gene: TRBJ2-1; d_gene: -; v_gene: TRBV6-5; len: 14; CDR3nt: TGTGCCACAATGAGTCAGGGGGGCTACAATGAGCAGTTCTTC; CDR3aa: CATMSQGGYNEQFF
abundance: few; j_gene: TRBJ2-3; d_gene: TRBD1; v_gene: TRBV10-3; len: 15; CDR3nt: TGTGCCATCACAGGACAGGGGGACGGTACCGATACGCAGTATTTT; CDR3aa: CAITGQGDGTDTQYF
abundance: -; j_gene: TRBJ1-2; d_gene: TRBD1; v_gene: TRBV7-2; len: 14; CDR3nt: TGTGCCAGCAGCTCGGGACAGGGAACCTATGGCTACACCTTC; CDR3aa: CASSSGQGTYGYTF
abundance: many; j_gene: TRBJ1-1; d_gene: -; v_gene: TRBV7-2; len: 13; CDR3nt: TGTGCCAGCAGCTTACCCGGGTTGGATGAAGCTTTCTTT; CDR3aa: CASSLPGLDEAFF
abundance: many; j_gene: TRBJ1-4; d_gene: -; v_gene: TRBV7-2; len: 14; CDR3nt: TGTGCCAGCAGCTTAAGGCAGGCTAATGAAAAACTGTTTTTT; CDR3aa: CASSLRQANEKLFF
abundance: -; j_gene: TRBJ1-5; d_gene: -; v_gene: TRBV19; len: 15; CDR3nt: TGTGCCAGTAGTCATGATCTGTTATTAAATCAGCCCCAGCATTTT; CDR3aa: CASSHDLLLNQPQHF
abundance: few; j_gene: TRBJ1-5; d_gene: -; v_gene: TRBV6-1; len: 15; CDR3nt: TGTGCCAGCAGTGAAGCGTGGGGATTCGATCAGCCCCAGCATTTT; CDR3aa: CASSEAWGFDQPQHF
abundance: many; j_gene: TRBJ2-1; d_gene: -; v_gene: TRBV7-6; len: 14; CDR3nt: TGTGCCAGCAACTGGGGACCGTCCTACAATGAGCAGTTCTTC; CDR3aa: CASNWGPSYNEQFF
abundance: -; j_gene: TRBJ2-5; d_gene: TRBD2; v_gene: TRBV7-2; len: 14; CDR3nt: TGTGCCAGCAGGGGGAATAGCGGGAGCGGGACCCAGTACTTC; CDR3aa: CASRGNSGSGTQYF
abundance: few; j_gene: TRBJ1-5; d_gene: TRBD1; v_gene: TRBV5-1; len: 18; CDR3nt: TGCGCCAGCAGCCCCGGCGGGACAGGGTTCGTCAGCAATCAGCCCCAGCATTTT; CDR3aa: CASSPGGTGFVSNQPQHF
abundance: once; j_gene: TRBJ2-1; d_gene: TRBD2; v_gene: TRBV6-8; len: 14; CDR3nt: TGTGCCAGCCGGAATAGCGGGAGGGTCAATGAGCAGTTCTTC; CDR3aa: CASRNSGRVNEQFF
abundance: -; j_gene: TRBJ2-5; d_gene: -; v_gene: TRBV3-1; len: 15; CDR3nt: TGTGCCAGCAGCCAAGATCTGAGCCGGAAAGAGACCCAGTACTTC; CDR3aa: CASSQDLSRKETQYF
abundance: -; j_gene: TRBJ2-5; d_gene: TRBD2; v_gene: TRBV19; len: 16; CDR3nt: TGTGCCAGTGGCCGGGCAAACGGAGCGGGAGAGCAGACCCAGTACTTC; CDR3aa: CASGRANGAGEQTQYF
abundance: -; j_gene: TRBJ2-2; d_gene: TRBD1; v_gene: TRBV7-3; len: 17; CDR3nt: TGTGCCAGCAGCATTCCGGGACAGGGGGTTAACACCGGGGAGCTGTTTTTT; CDR3aa: CASSIPGQGVNTGELFF
abundance: -; j_gene: TRBJ2-5; d_gene: -; v_gene: TRBV28; len: 14; CDR3nt: TGTGCCAGCAGGGGAAGAAGTGGAGTGGAGACCCAGTACTTC; CDR3aa: CASRGRSGVETQYF
abundance: many; j_gene: TRBJ2-1; d_gene: -; v_gene: TRBV7-2; len: 16; CDR3nt: TGTGCCAGCAGCTTAATGTCGGGAGATTTAGGAAATGAGCAGTTCTTC; CDR3aa: CASSLMSGDLGNEQFF
abundance: -; j_gene: TRBJ2-5; d_gene: -; v_gene: TRBV7-2; len: 12; CDR3nt: TGTGCCAGCAGCTCCCGGCGGGAGACCCAGTACTTC; CDR3aa: CASSSRRETQYF
abundance: -; j_gene: TRBJ1-5; d_gene: TRBD1; v_gene: TRBV12-3/TRBV12-4; len: 15; CDR3nt: TGTGCCAGCAGGCCCGACAGGGGGCGAGATCAGCCCCAGCATTTT; CDR3aa: CASRPDRGRDQPQHF
abundance: -; j_gene: TRBJ1-1; d_gene: -; v_gene: TRBV4-3; len: 14; CDR3nt: TGCGCCAGCAGCCAAGAGGTCTCGACCCCCCAAGCTTTCTTT; CDR3aa: CASSQEVSTPQAFF
abundance: -; j_gene: TRBJ2-2; d_gene: TRBD2; v_gene: TRBV3-1; len: 15; CDR3nt: TGTGCCAGCAGCCAAGCTAGCGGGAAAACCGGGGAGCTGTTTTTT; CDR3aa: CASSQASGKTGELFF
abundance: many; j_gene: TRBJ2-2; d_gene: TRBD2; v_gene: TRBV7-2; len: 16; CDR3nt: TGTGCCAGCAGCTTAGGGGGGAGGGCCGGCACCGGGGAGCTGTTTTTT; CDR3aa: CASSLGGRAGTGELFF
abundance: -; j_gene: TRBJ2-1; d_gene: TRBD2; v_gene: TRBV6-2/TRBV6-3; len: 15; CDR3nt: TGTGCCAGCAGTAACGGACTAGCGGGTTCCTCTGAGCAGTTCTTC; CDR3aa: CASSNGLAGSSEQFF
abundance: -; j_gene: TRBJ2-5; d_gene: TRBD2; v_gene: TRBV7-7; len: 16; CDR3nt: TGTGCTAGCAGCTTAGAAGGGGAGGGAATCCAAGAGACCCAGTACTTC; CDR3aa: CASSLEGEGIQETQYF
abundance: -; j_gene: TRBJ1-5; d_gene: -; v_gene: TRBV6-2/TRBV6-3; len: 12; CDR3nt: TGTGCCAGCACTGCACAGGGTAGTCTTCGGCATTTT; CDR3aa: CASTAQGSLRHF
abundance: -; j_gene: TRBJ2-7; d_gene: TRBD2; v_gene: TRBV5-6; len: 16; CDR3nt: TGTGCCAGCAGCTCCCCCCTGACTAGCGGGGTCTACGAGCAGTACTTC; CDR3aa: CASSSPLTSGVYEQYF
abundance: many; j_gene: TRBJ1-1; d_gene: -; v_gene: TRBV6-1; len: 15; CDR3nt: TGTGCCAGCACCAAATGGGGCCAGATGAACACTGAAGCTTTCTTT; CDR3aa: CASTKWGQMNTEAFF
abundance: -; j_gene: TRBJ2-3; d_gene: TRBD2; v_gene: TRBV15; len: 17; CDR3nt: TGTGCCACCAGCAGAGGTCTAGCGGGTAGGGGAGAAGATACGCAGTATTTT; CDR3aa: CATSRGLAGRGEDTQYF
abundance: -; j_gene: TRBJ2-5; d_gene: -; v_gene: TRBV7-9; len: 13; CDR3nt: TGTGCCAGCAGCCCTGCCCTACCTACTCCCCAGTACTTC; CDR3aa: CASSPALPTPQYF
abundance: -; j_gene: TRBJ2-7; d_gene: -; v_gene: TRBV11-2; len: 18; CDR3nt: TGTGCCAGCAGCTTAGGCTTGCGGGTCGAACTATCTTTCGACGAGCAGTACTTC; CDR3aa: CASSLGLRVELSFDEQYF
abundance: -; j_gene: TRBJ2-3; d_gene: TRBD2; v_gene: TRBV6-2/TRBV6-3; len: 15; CDR3nt: TGTGCCAGCAGTTACTCGGGGCTAGCGGGAAATACGCAGTATTTT; CDR3aa: CASSYSGLAGNTQYF
abundance: few; j_gene: TRBJ2-3; d_gene: -; v_gene: TRBV4-3; len: 13; CDR3nt: TGCGCCAGCAGCCAAGAACCGGCGTGGGGGCAGTATTTT; CDR3aa: CASSQEPAWGQYF
abundance: many; j_gene: TRBJ2-1; d_gene: -; v_gene: TRBV11-1; len: 15; CDR3nt: TGTGCCAGCAGCTTATCCGATCGCTCCTACAATGAGCAGTTCTTC; CDR3aa: CASSLSDRSYNEQFF
abundance: few; j_gene: TRBJ2-3; d_gene: -; v_gene: TRBV2; len: 13; CDR3nt: TGTGCCAGCAGTGAGTCTAGCTTGGATACGCAGTATTTT; CDR3aa: CASSESSLDTQYF
abundance: many; j_gene: TRBJ2-2; d_gene: TRBD1; v_gene: TRBV11-2; len: 15; CDR3nt: TGTGCCAGCAGCCTAAGAGGACAGGGAAGCGGGGAGCTGTTTTTT; CDR3aa: CASSLRGQGSGELFF
abundance: -; j_gene: TRBJ2-7; d_gene: -; v_gene: TRBV7-2; len: 11; CDR3nt: TGTGCCCGGGGTGGGGCCTACGAGCAGTACTTC; CDR3aa: CARGGAYEQYF
abundance: -; j_gene: TRBJ2-1; d_gene: -; v_gene: TRBV6-2/TRBV6-3; len: 16; CDR3nt: TGTGCCAGCAGTTACCCTGTAGCCAGGGTAGGGAATGAGCAGTTCTTC; CDR3aa: CASSYPVARVGNEQFF